This TCR beta chain was recovered during a study of control samples from healthy donors and cancer patients (dated by TCRdb to the early 2020s). Library method: the immunoSEQ multiplex PCR assay. Entries here come from immuneACCESS through TCRdb and include only in-frame sequences with V and J called. Some clones fail to appear in such tables; in the studies checked, an unresolved V gene covers under half of the shortfall, and the cause of the remainder is unknown. This sample gives 390,000 or so clones in total; around nine tenths of them show up just once. 6% to 7% of the sample belongs to the ten largest clones. Deletion took 1 base off V and 5 bases off J, with a span of 12 bases between the germline ends. The CDR3 holds 14 amino acids from the cysteine to the phenylalanine. Here the CDR3 DNA is all that survives: 42 bases in frame from base 1. The germline V gene (reference sequence) yields GTSNPN for CDR1 and SVGIG for CDR2.

For this clone: No antigen is known for it. No base-level quality is on record; no much larger clone is a single base apart.

The receptor was derived from a man aged 35 to 55 with head and neck cancer. The chain uses TRBV30 and TRBJ2-1, with no confidently assigned D gene. The sample consisted of PBMCs. The CDR3 sequence is CAWSGADLDNEQFF. In nucleotide form, the sequence is TGTGCCTGGAGTGGCGCCGACCTGGACAATGAGCAGTTCTTC. The CDR3 plus the reference TRBV30 and TRBJ2-1 genes for the other parts give the full variable domain: SQTIHQWPATLVQPVGSPLSLECTVEGTSNPNLYWYRQAAGRGLQLLFYSVGIGQISSEVPQNLSASRPQDRQFILSSKKLLLSDSGFYLCAWSGADLDNEQFFGPGTRLTVL.